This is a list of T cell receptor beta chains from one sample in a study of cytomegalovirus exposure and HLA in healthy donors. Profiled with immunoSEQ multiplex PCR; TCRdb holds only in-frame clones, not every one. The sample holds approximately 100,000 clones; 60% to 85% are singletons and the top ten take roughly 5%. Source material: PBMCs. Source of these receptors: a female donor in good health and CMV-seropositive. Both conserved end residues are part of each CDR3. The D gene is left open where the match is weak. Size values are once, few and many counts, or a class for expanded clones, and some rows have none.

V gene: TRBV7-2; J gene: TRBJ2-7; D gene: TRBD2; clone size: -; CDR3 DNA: TGTGCCAGCAGCTTACAGACGGCGGGGGGCCTAACTAACGAGCAGTACTTC; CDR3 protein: CASSLQTAGGLTNEQYF
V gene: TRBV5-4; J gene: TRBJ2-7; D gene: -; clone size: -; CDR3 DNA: TGTGCCAGCAGCTTGGGTATCTCCTACGAGCAGTACTTC; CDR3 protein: CASSLGISYEQYF
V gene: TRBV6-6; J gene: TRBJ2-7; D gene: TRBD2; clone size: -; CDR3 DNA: TGTGCCAGCAGGCATACTAGCGGGGTTAACTACGAGCAGTACTTC; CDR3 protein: CASRHTSGVNYEQYF
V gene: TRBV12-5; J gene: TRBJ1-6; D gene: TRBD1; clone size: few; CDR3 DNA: TGTGCTAGTGGTTTGTCGGACAGGGGTGCACCCCTCCACTTT; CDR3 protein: CASGLSDRGAPLHF
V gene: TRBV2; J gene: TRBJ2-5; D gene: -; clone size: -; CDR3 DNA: TGTGCCAGCAGTCGAACTCCCAGGGAGACCCAGTACTTC; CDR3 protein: CASSRTPRETQYF
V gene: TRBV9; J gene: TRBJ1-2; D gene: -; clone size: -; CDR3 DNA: TGTGCCAGCAGCGTAAGTGCGTCGCCCTACTATGGCTACACCTTC; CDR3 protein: CASSVSASPYYGYTF
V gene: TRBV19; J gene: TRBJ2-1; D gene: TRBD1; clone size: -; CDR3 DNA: TGTGCCAGTAGTAGACGACCGGGCGGACAGGGCGATATCAATGAGCAGTTCTTC; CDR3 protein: CASSRRPGGQGDINEQFF
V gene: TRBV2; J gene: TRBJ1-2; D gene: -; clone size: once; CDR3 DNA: TGTGCCAGCAGCGAGATACAGGCTAACTATGGCTACACCTTC; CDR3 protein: CASSEIQANYGYTF
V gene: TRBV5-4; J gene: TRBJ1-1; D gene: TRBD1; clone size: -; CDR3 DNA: TGTGCCAGCAGCCGCCAGGCAGGGGGCACTGAAGCTTTCTTT; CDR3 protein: CASSRQAGGTEAFF
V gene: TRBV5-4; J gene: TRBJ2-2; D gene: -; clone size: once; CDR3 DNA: TGTGCCAGCAGGGGGCAGGGCCCCCTCACCGGGGAGCTGTTTTTT; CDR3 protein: CASRGQGPLTGELFF
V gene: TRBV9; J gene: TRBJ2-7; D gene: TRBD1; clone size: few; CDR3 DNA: TGTGCCAGCAGCGAAGGACAGGGTAGCTCCTACGAGCAGTACTTC; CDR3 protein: CASSEGQGSSYEQYF
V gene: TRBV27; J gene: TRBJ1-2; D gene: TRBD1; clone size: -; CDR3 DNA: TGTGCCAGCAGTCCCCGTACCGATCCTATACAGGGGCGTAAGGGAGGCTACACCTTC; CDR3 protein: CASSPRTDPIQGRKGGYTF
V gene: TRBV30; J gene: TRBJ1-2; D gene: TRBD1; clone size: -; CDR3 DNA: TGTGCCTGGAGCCGACCTGCCGGGACAGTACAATATGGCTACACCTTC; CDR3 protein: CAWSRPAGTVQYGYTF
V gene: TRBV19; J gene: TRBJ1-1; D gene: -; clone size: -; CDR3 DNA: TGTGCCAGTAGTCCTACAGCAGTACGAAACACTGAAGCTTTCTTT; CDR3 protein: CASSPTAVRNTEAFF
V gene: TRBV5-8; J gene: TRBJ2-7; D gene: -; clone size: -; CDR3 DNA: TGTGCCAGCGCCCGAGACGGACAGTCCTACGAGCAGTACTTC; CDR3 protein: CASARDGQSYEQYF
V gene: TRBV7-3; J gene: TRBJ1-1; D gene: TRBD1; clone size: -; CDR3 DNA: TGTGCCAGCAGCCCACAGGGGAGAGGGCAGGGCCCCACTGAAGCTTTCTTT; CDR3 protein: CASSPQGRGQGPTEAFF
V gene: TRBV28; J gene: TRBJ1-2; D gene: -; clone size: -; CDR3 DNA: TGTGCCAGCAGTTCGGACAGTGAATCTAACTATGGCTACACCTTC; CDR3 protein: CASSSDSESNYGYTF
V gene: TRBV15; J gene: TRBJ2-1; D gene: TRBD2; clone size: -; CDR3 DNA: TGTGCCACCAGCAGAGATTTGGGAGGGAGGCTTCCAAACGTAAAGCAGTTCTTC; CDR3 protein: CATSRDLGGRLPNVKQFF
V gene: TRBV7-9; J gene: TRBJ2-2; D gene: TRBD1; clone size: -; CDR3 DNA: TGTGCCAGCAGCCTGTCAGGACAGGACGGGGAGCTGTTTTTT; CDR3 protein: CASSLSGQDGELFF
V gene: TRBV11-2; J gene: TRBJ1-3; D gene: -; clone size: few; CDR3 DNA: TGTGCCAGCAGCCTCGGGGGGGACTCTGGAAACACCATATATTTT; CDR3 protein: CASSLGGDSGNTIYF
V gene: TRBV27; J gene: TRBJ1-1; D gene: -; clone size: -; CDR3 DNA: TGTGCCAGCAGTTTCATTGACAGACTGAACACTGAAGCTTTCTTT; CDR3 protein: CASSFIDRLNTEAFF
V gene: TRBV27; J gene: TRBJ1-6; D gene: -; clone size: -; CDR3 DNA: TGTGCCAGCCAATTCTCTGAGGCGGCACCCCTCCACTTT; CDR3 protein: CASQFSEAAPLHF
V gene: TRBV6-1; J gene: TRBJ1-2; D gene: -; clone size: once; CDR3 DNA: TGTGCCAGCAGTGAAAGTTGGGTAGGGGGGGGATACTATGGCTACACCTTC; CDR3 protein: CASSESWVGGGYYGYTF
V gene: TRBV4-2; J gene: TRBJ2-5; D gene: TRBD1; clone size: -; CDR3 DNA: TGTGCCTGCAGCCAAGGGACAGATTCGGGGACCCAGTACTTC; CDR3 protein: CACSQGTDSGTQYF
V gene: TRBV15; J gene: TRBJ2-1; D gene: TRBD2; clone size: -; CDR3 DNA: TGTGCCACCAGCACCCAGCCTAGCGGGTTTTACAATGAGCAGTTCTTC; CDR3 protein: CATSTQPSGFYNEQFF
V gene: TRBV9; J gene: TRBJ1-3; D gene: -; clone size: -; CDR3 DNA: TGTGCCAGCAGCGTAGGAACATCGGACAGACCTTCCGGAAACACCATATATTTT; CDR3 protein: CASSVGTSDRPSGNTIYF
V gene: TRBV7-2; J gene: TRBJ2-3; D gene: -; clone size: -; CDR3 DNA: TGTGCCAGCAGCTCAAACTCCTACACAGATACGCAGTATTTT; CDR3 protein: CASSSNSYTDTQYF
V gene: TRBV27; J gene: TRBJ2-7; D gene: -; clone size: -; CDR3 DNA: TGTGCCAGCAGTTTCGAGGGAGGCTACGAGCAGTACTTC; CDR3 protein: CASSFEGGYEQYF
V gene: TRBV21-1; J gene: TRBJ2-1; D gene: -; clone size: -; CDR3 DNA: TGTGCCAGCAGCAAAGAAGGACAGGGGATTAGGCACCGCGGCAATGAGCAGTTCTTC; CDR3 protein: CASSKEGQGIRHRGNEQFF
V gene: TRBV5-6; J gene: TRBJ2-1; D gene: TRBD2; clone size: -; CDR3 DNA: TGTGCCAGCAGCTTGGGGCGACTGGGGCGGGGGGGATACAATGAGCAGTTCTTC; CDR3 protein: CASSLGRLGRGGYNEQFF
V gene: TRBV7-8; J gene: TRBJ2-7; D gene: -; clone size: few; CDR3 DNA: TGTGCCAGCAGCTTAGCGGTCGGGTCGGCCTACGAGCAGTACTTC; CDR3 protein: CASSLAVGSAYEQYF
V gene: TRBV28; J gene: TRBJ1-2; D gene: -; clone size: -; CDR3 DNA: TGTGCCATGGGGGGTGCGCTTGGCTACACCTTC; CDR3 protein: CAMGGALGYTF
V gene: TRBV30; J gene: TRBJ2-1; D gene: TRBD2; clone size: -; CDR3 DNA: TGTGCCTGGAGAAGACTAGCGGGAGGACGTGAGCAGTTCTTC; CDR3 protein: CAWRRLAGGREQFF